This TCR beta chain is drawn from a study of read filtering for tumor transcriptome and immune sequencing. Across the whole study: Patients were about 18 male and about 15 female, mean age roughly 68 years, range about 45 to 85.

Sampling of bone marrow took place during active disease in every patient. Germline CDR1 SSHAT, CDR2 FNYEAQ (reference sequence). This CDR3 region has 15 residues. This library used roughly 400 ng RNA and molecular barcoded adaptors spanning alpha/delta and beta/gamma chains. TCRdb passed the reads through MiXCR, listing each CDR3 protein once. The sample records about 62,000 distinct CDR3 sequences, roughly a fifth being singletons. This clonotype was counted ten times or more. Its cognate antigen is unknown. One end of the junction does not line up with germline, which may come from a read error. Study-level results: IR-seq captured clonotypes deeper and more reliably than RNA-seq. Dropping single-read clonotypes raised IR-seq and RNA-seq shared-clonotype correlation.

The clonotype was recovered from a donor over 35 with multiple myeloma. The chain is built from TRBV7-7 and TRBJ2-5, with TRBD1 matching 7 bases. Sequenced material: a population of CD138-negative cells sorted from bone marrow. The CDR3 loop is CASSPLTGIQETQYF. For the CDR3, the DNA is TGTGCTAGCAGCCCCTTGACAGGGATCCAAGAGACCCAGTACTTC.